Listed here are 12 T cell receptor beta chains from one sample, sequenced in a study of T-cell memory formation after mild COVID-19. MiXCR was run by TCRdb on the 5' RACE reads, yielding one entry per CDR3 protein. The sample lists about 560,000 distinct CDR3 sequences, about a sixth occurring once. Input material: PBMCs or a T cell subset sorted from them (not recorded which). The receptors derive from an adult woman who had mild COVID-19 (a few samples of this study predate the infection). Cell type and time point are not known.

The rearrangement joins TRBV20-1 to TRBJ2-7, with 7 bases that match TRBD1. There are 12 residues in the CDR3. Unmatched junction bases numbered 7, after V lost 6 bases and J lost 5 bases. Germline CDR1 is DFQATT and CDR2 is SNEGSKA (reference sequence). CDR3 loop: CSAMTGFHEQYF. CDR3 DNA: TGCAGTGCAATGACAGGGTTCCACGAGCAGTACTTC.

There are a few counts of this clonotype. The gene calls are TRBV5-5 and TRBJ2-3; D not resolved. CDR3 length equals 15 residues. The germline V gene has CDR1 SGHKS and CDR2 YYEKEE (reference sequence). The V gene lost 0 bases and the J gene lost 4 bases, with 12 bases spanning the gap. This CDR3 is CASSLGFSSSDTQYF. The CDR3 DNA reads as TGTGCCAGCAGCTTGGGGTTTTCTAGTTCAGATACGCAGTATTTT.

This clonotype was counted between two and nine times. This chain connects TRBV5-1 to TRBJ1-1; D gene ambiguous. Germline V gives CDR1 SGHRS, CDR2 YFSETQ. CDR3 size: 14 residues. Trimming removed 2 bases from V and 1 base from J, with 9 bases in between. DNA of the CDR3: TGCGCCAGCAGCTTTGGGCGATCGAACACTGAAGCTTTCTTT. It yields the protein CASSFGRSNTEAFF.

This chain links TRBV5-1 with TRBJ2-7, with 14 nucleotides matching TRBD2. Germline trimming cut 9 bases from V and 5 bases from J; bases unmatched to any gene: 13. This CDR3 has 16 amino acids. Germline-derived CDR1 and CDR2 are SGHRS and YFSETQ. For the CDR3, the DNA is TGCGCCACCTTTGGGACTAGCGGGAGTGCATCACACGAGCAGTACTTC. Translation: CATFGTSGSASHEQYF.

The V and J genes are TRBV7-2 and TRBJ2-5, with TRBD2 matching over 7 bases. Germline V gives CDR1 SGHTA, CDR2 FQGNSA. V gave up 0 bases and J gave up 3 bases; unmatched junction bases: 7. The CDR3 spans 16 residues. The CDR3 spells CASSLALAGAKETQYF. CDR3 DNA: TGTGCCAGCAGCTTAGCGCTTGCGGGAGCGAAAGAGACCCAGTACTTC.

The chain combines TRBV6-2 or TRBV6-3 with TRBJ2-7; perhaps TRBD2 as D (5 bases). The V end was cut by 6 bases, the J end by 0 bases, with 15 bases between. The CDR3 is 15 amino acids. Looked up from germline, CDR1 is MNHEY and CDR2 is SVGEGT. CDR3 DNA: TGTGCCAGCAGGGCCAGCGGTACCCCCTCCTACGAGCAGTACTTC. This codes for CASRASGTPSYEQYF.

This clonotype was detected only a few times. The chain links TRBV5-1 to TRBJ1-2; a weak D match, TRBD1 (5 bases). Germline assignment: CDR1 SGHRS and CDR2 YFSETQ. The V end lost 6 bases, the J end lost 4 bases, and 13 bases lay between the germline ends. CDR3 length: 13 residues. The CDR3 spells CASTSQGGYGYTF. CDR3 in DNA: TGCGCCAGCACCTCGCAGGGAGGCTATGGCTACACCTTC.

This rearrangement joins TRBV25-1 to TRBJ2-7; D perhaps matches TRBD1 (5 bases). The V and J ends lost 4 bases and 3 bases respectively, with 19 bases between them. Germline CDR1 reads MGHDK; CDR2 reads SYGVNS. The CDR3 consists of 16 residues. The CDR3 reads CASSARTKKDHYEQYF. The CDR3 region has the DNA TGTGCCAGCAGTGCCCGGACAAAGAAGGATCACTACGAGCAGTACTTC.

This clonotype was seen at least ten times. The rearrangement uses TRBV4-1 and TRBJ2-7, with TRBD2 matching over 13 bases. Germline loops: CDR1 MGHRA, CDR2 YSYEKL. J lost 4 bases, V lost 5 bases, and 5 bases had no gene match. The CDR3 is 15 amino acids. CDR3: CASSGSTSGGYEQYF. The CDR3 DNA follows: TGCGCCAGCAGCGGGTCGACTAGCGGGGGGTACGAGCAGTACTTC.

This clonotype has only a few counts. The chain couples TRBV2 to TRBJ2-7; the D is unclear. Trimming removed 7 bases at V and 4 bases at J, with 20 bases between. The CDR3 spans 15 residues. Germline V gene data show CDR1 as SNHLY and CDR2 as FYNNEI. The CDR3 loop is CASTPDDGLDYEQYF. DNA for the CDR3: TGTGCCAGCACCCCTGACGACGGGTTGGATTACGAGCAGTACTTC.

The V and J genes are TRBV7-3 and TRBJ2-1; TRBD1 is a possible D gene (5 bases). This CDR3 comprises 15 residues. V shed 5 bases and J shed 7 bases, with 18 bases lying between them. Germline assignment: CDR1 SGHTA and CDR2 FQGTGA. The CDR3 DNA follows: TGTGCCAGCAGCCCAAAATGGGGCCCAGGAAATGAGCAGTTCTTC. Protein sequence: CASSPKWGPGNEQFF.

This clonotype was observed a few times. This chain links TRBV7-9 with TRBJ1-2; no definite D call. The CDR3 is 14 residues long. Between the trimmed V and J ends, which lost 1 base and 5 bases, there was a span of 11 bases. CDR1 SEHNR and CDR2 FQNEAQ come from the germline V gene (reference sequence). The CDR3 region has the DNA TGTGCCAGCAGCTTAGGGCTCAGGCCTTATGGCTACACCTTC. Amino acid sequence: CASSLGLRPYGYTF.